This is a list of T cell receptor beta chains from one sample in a study of T cells in tumors and immune-related adverse events. TCRdb keeps only in-frame clones here, not all; method: immunoSEQ multiplex PCR. This table has around 22,000 clones, under 95% appearing once. Sample: lymph node tissue, taken from a patient treated with anti-PD-1 therapy. These receptors came from a female donor with metastatic renal cell carcinoma. CDR3s include the opening cysteine and the closing phenylalanine or tryptophan. Fields, in order: J gene, V gene, clone size, D gene, CDR3 DNA, CDR3 protein. The D gene is left open where the match is weak. Clone sizes are given selectively: once, few, many, or a class where the clone is expanded.

TRBJ2-2,TRBV6-1,.,.,TGTGCCAGCAGTGAAGTAAGTGGGTCAGGGTCGAACGGGGAGCTGTTTTTT,CASSEVSGSGSNGELFF
TRBJ1-4,TRBV19,.,TRBD1,TGTGCCAGTAGTTCCACAGGGGGGATATCTAATGAAAAACTGTTTTTT,CASSSTGGISNEKLFF
TRBJ2-2,TRBV30,.,TRBD2,TGTGCCTGGAGAAACCCCTGGCGGGAGAAGGCAGGCGGGGAGCTGTTTTTT,CAWRNPWREKAGGELFF
TRBJ2-3,TRBV28,.,.,TGTGCCAGCAGTTTGGTTCGACTCCCAAGGAATACGCAGTATTTT,CASSLVRLPRNTQYF
TRBJ2-1,TRBV30,.,.,TGTGCCTGGAGTCCAGGGTTTTCCCCCGCATACAATGAGCAGTTCTTC,CAWSPGFSPAYNEQFF
TRBJ2-4,TRBV10-2,.,.,TGCGCCAGCAGTGAGTCGGTCGGGCTAGCCAAAAACATTCAGTACTTC,CASSESVGLAKNIQYF
TRBJ1-5,TRBV6-5,.,.,TGTGCCAGCAGTTACTCGAGCGATCAGCCCCAGCATTTT,CASSYSSDQPQHF
TRBJ2-6,TRBV4-1,few,.,TGCGCCAGCAGCCCAAACTACTCTGGGGCCAACGTCCTGACTTTC,CASSPNYSGANVLTF
TRBJ2-6,TRBV19,.,TRBD1,TGTGCCAGTATCTCGGGACAGGGAGTCCCTGGGGCCAACGTCCTGACTTTC,CASISGQGVPGANVLTF
TRBJ2-2,TRBV18,.,.,TGTGCCAGCTCACCGAGGGCTCAAGCGGGCACCGGGGAGCTGTTTTTT,CASSPRAQAGTGELFF
TRBJ1-2,TRBV15,.,.,TGTGCCACCCGACCGAGCGGACAGCTATATGGCTACACCTTC,CATRPSGQLYGYTF
TRBJ2-7,TRBV18,.,.,TGTGCCAGCTCACCACAAGGTCTGAGTCGCGAGCAGTACTTC,CASSPQGLSREQYF
TRBJ2-1,TRBV7-9,once,TRBD2,TGTGCCAGCAGCTGGACTAGCGGGGTCCAGTTCTTC,CASSWTSGVQFF
TRBJ2-3,TRBV29-1,.,.,TGCAGCGTCGAATACGGAGGGCCATTAGATACGCAGTATTTT,CSVEYGGPLDTQYF
TRBJ2-7,TRBV6-6,once,.,TGTGCCAGCAGTTACTCGAAGGGGGGATCCGGGTACGAGCAGTACTTC,CASSYSKGGSGYEQYF
TRBJ2-5,TRBV19,.,.,TGTGCCAGTAGTACAACTATCCAAGAGACCCAGTACTTC,CASSTTIQETQYF
TRBJ1-1,TRBV12-5,once,TRBD1,TGTGCTAGTGGCCCTGGACAGGGGGGGAGAATGAACACTGAAGCTTTCTTT,CASGPGQGGRMNTEAFF
TRBJ1-4,TRBV29-1,.,.,TGCAGCGTGCAGGGCGGCTTTAATGAAAAACTGTTTTTT,CSVQGGFNEKLFF
TRBJ1-1,TRBV27,.,TRBD1,TGTGCCAGCGTTAGGGACAGGGGTTACGGTGAAGCTTTCTTT,CASVRDRGYGEAFF
TRBJ2-2,TRBV5-4,.,.,TGTGCCAGCAGCTTGGAGGGTAGGCTAGCCCCCGGGGAGCTGTTTTTT,CASSLEGRLAPGELFF
TRBJ1-2,TRBV13,.,TRBD1,TGTGCCAGCAGCTTATTTGGCCCACAGGGGGGGAACTATGGCTACACCTTC,CASSLFGPQGGNYGYTF
TRBJ2-5,TRBV30,.,TRBD1,TGTGCTTTGGACAGGGGTATACAAGAGACCCAGTACTTC,CALDRGIQETQYF
TRBJ2-1,TRBV10-1,.,TRBD1,TGCGCCAGCAGTAGAACAGGGGGTTCTCACCGTGAGCAGTTCTTC,CASSRTGGSHREQFF
TRBJ2-2,TRBV5-1,.,.,TGCGCCAGCAGCTTGGCGGCGGTAATATCGAACACCGGGGAGCTGTTTTTT,CASSLAAVISNTGELFF
TRBJ2-7,TRBV11-2,.,TRBD2,TGTGCCAGCAGCTTAGCTCTGGCGGGGGATCCCTACGAGCAGTACTTC,CASSLALAGDPYEQYF
TRBJ2-3,TRBV30,.,.,TGTGCCTGGAGTGTACTTACTACGCAGTATTTT,CAWSVLTTQYF
TRBJ2-2,TRBV6-5,.,TRBD1,TGTGCCAGCAGTCCACAGGGGGCCCCGGGCGGGGAGCTGTTTTTT,CASSPQGAPGGELFF
TRBJ1-5,TRBV19,.,TRBD1,TGTGCCAGTAGTGGGACAGGGGGTCAGCCCCAGCATTTT,CASSGTGGQPQHF
TRBJ2-7,TRBV2,.,TRBD2,TGTGCCAGCACTAGCCGACGACTAGCGGGGGGTAATGAGCAGTACTTC,CASTSRRLAGGNEQYF
TRBJ2-5,TRBV5-6,.,TRBD1,TGTGCCAGCAGCTCCAGGACAGGGGGCACTGCCCAGTACTTC,CASSSRTGGTAQYF
TRBJ1-4,TRBV6-5,.,.,TGTGCCAGCAGAGTTACCGCGGGGCGAGATGAAAAACTGTTTTTT,CASRVTAGRDEKLFF
TRBJ2-7,TRBV19,.,TRBD1,TGTGCCAGTACACCGACAGGGGGCTCCTACGAGCAGTACTTC,CASTPTGGSYEQYF
TRBJ2-7,TRBV7-9,.,.,TGTGCCAGCAGCTCAAGCTCGGCCAGCTCGTACTTC,CASSSSSASSYF
TRBJ2-5,TRBV27,.,.,TGTGCCAGCAGTTTATTGTACCAAGAGACCCAGTACTTC,CASSLLYQETQYF
TRBJ2-7,TRBV7-9,.,.,TGTGCCAGCAGCTTAGGACAGAGCTCCTACGAGCAGTACTTC,CASSLGQSSYEQYF
TRBJ2-2,TRBV5-1,.,.,TGCGCCAGCAAGGTCCAGATCAACACCGGGGAGCTGTTTTTT,CASKVQINTGELFF
TRBJ2-1,TRBV7-9,once,TRBD2,TGTGCCAGCAGCGCGCAACATACCGGGACTAACTACAATGAGCAGTTCTTC,CASSAQHTGTNYNEQFF
TRBJ1-4,TRBV7-2,.,TRBD1,TGTGCCAGCAGCTTGACAGGGGGCCCCCTTTTAAAACTGTTTTTT,CASSLTGGPLLKLFF
TRBJ1-1,TRBV6-6,.,TRBD1,TGTGCCAGCGGGGACAGGGGTGGGTCTGCCAAACTACTTTTT,CASGDRGGSAKLLF
TRBJ2-7,TRBV7-9,once,.,TGTGCCAGCAGCTTAGACGGCAGGCAGGGTCTCGACGAGCAGTACTTC,CASSLDGRQGLDEQYF
TRBJ1-2,TRBV5-8,once,.,TGTGCCAGCAGCTTGGACAGACAGGTCAAGAGCTACACCTTC,CASSLDRQVKSYTF
TRBJ1-1,TRBV10-3,.,.,TGTGCCATCAGTGAACCGAACACTGAAGCTTTCTTT,CAISEPNTEAFF
TRBJ2-7,TRBV11-1,.,TRBD1,TGTGCCAGCTCCCCACCTCGGGGGACAGGGGGGCTCGAGCAGTACTTC,CASSPPRGTGGLEQYF
TRBJ2-2,TRBV7-9,.,.,TGTGCCAGCAGCTATACGTGGCCCGCAGGAGGGGAGCTGTTTTTT,CASSYTWPAGGELFF
TRBJ1-1,TRBV30,.,TRBD1,TGTGCCTGGAGTCTAAGGGATACCTGGACAGGGTCGGGAATGAACACTGAAGCTTTCTTT,CAWSLRDTWTGSGMNTEAFF
TRBJ1-1,TRBV7-2,once,.,TGTGCCAGCAGCACACCTCGACAGGACCTAGCGAACACTGAAGCTTTCTTT,CASSTPRQDLANTEAFF
TRBJ2-1,TRBV5-1,.,TRBD2,TGCGCCAGCAGCCCAAGCGGGGCGGATGAGCAGTTCTTC,CASSPSGADEQFF
TRBJ2-7,TRBV28,.,TRBD2,TGTGCCAGCTATAGCGGGCCCTCCTACGAGCAGTACTTC,CASYSGPSYEQYF
TRBJ2-5,TRBV6-1,.,TRBD1,TGTGCCAGCAGTGTGAGGGGGCGAGAGACCCAGTACTTC,CASSVRGRETQYF
TRBJ1-4,TRBV18,.,.,TGTGCCAGCTCGGAAAGGACAGACCAGGATGAAAAACTGTTTTTT,CASSERTDQDEKLFF
TRBJ1-1,TRBV5-8,.,TRBD1,TGTGCCAGCAGCATAGGGACAGGGGGAAGCACTGAAGCTTTCTTT,CASSIGTGGSTEAFF
TRBJ2-5,TRBV6-1,.,TRBD2,TGTGCCAGCAGTGGACGACTAGCGGGAGAGACCCAGTACTTC,CASSGRLAGETQYF
TRBJ1-4,TRBV5-8,.,TRBD1,TGTGCCAGCAGCTTGGGGACAGGGGGGACTTCGTGGGAAAAACTGTTTTTT,CASSLGTGGTSWEKLFF
TRBJ1-1,TRBV11-3,.,.,TGTGCCAGCAGCTTATTTAAGGGACTGAACACTGAAGCTTTCTTT,CASSLFKGLNTEAFF
TRBJ2-1,TRBV6-4,.,TRBD2,TGTGCCAGCAGGCGACTAGCGGGGGGGCAACCGAATGAGCAGTTCTTC,CASRRLAGGQPNEQFF
TRBJ2-6,TRBV7-6,.,.,TGTGCCAGCAGCTTAGTAGGTGGTGGGGCCAACGTCCTGACTTTC,CASSLVGGGANVLTF
TRBJ1-1,TRBV5-6,.,.,TGTGCCAGCAGCTTCGGGCGACGCGTCTTAGCTTTCTTT,CASSFGRRVLAFF
TRBJ2-7,TRBV4-3,.,TRBD2,TGCGCCAGCAGCAAGGGGGTTAGCGGGGGCTACGAGCAGTACTTC,CASSKGVSGGYEQYF
TRBJ1-1,TRBV28,.,TRBD1,TGTGCCAGCAGTTTTCGACAGGGCGGTAGAGCTTTCTTT,CASSFRQGGRAFF